This T cell receptor beta chain was captured in a study of shared clonotypes between healthy human individuals. Study as a whole: Three CD4 naive, three CD4 memory, two CD8 naive and one CD8 memory plate were used per donor.

Repertoires were generated with immunoSEQ multiplex PCR, while TCRdb's copy carries only in-frame clones and drops some. The data hold 2,100,000 or so clones, with nearly 97% observed a single time. Recent acute infections and vaccinations were absent in the healthy HIV-negative adult donors. The V gene end was trimmed by 5 bases and the J gene end by 19 bases; junction bases not matched to a gene: 8. CDR1 is MNHEY and CDR2 is SVGAGI in the germline V gene. The CDR3 totals 11 residues. Overall study results and limits: A handful of donors held about 5% of naive CD4 clonotypes in common. Tissue TCR repertoires likely differ from these blood-only repertoires.

As for this clone: Its antigen is undetermined.

This TCR was recovered from a young man in good health. The chain employs TRBV6-5 and TRBJ1-6, with 7 bases matching TRBD1. The sample was naive CD4+ T cells sorted from blood. Regarding subset: CD45RA+ positively selected. CDR3 sequence (DNA): TGTGCCAGCAGTGACGTCGGGACAGCTCACTTT. Translating gives CASSDVGTAHF.